This T cell receptor beta chain was recorded in a study of OX40 agonist ivuxolimab in advanced cancers. As for the study in general: Patients got intravenous ivuxolimab at 0.01 to 10 mg/kg every 2 weeks.

Sequencing used immunoSEQ multiplex PCR; TCRdb keeps in-frame clones, though not all of them. The repertoire includes approximately 64,000 clones, around 83% of them detected once, and 0.7% sits in the top ten. V was pared by 8 bases and J by 6 bases, with 22 bases between. The CDR3 sequence is 15 residues long. In germline, CDR1 is SNHLY, CDR2 FYNNEI. On cycle 4 day 1 and cycle 7 day 1, as well as at baseline, blood was sampled. The sample here was CD4+ or CD8+ T cells sorted from blood, taken in a trial of the OX40 agonist ivuxolimab. The chain uses TRBV2 and TRBJ1-2, with D tentatively TRBD1 (5 bases). The TCR comes from an adult with an advanced solid tumor such as melanoma, head and neck, liver or kidney cancer. The CDR3 bases are TGTGCCAGCTGTCGAAGGGACGGGGCTTCCGATGGCTACACCTTC. Amino acid sequence: CASCRRDGASDGYTF.